The source of this T cell receptor (beta chain) is a study of T cells after yellow fever vaccination. Study-level findings and limits: Abundant clonotypes from the bulk population could get into FACS-sorted repertoires as contaminants.

Details on this clonotype: Antigen specificity is unknown.

Via MiXCR, TCRdb re-called the 5' RACE reads, giving one row per CDR3 protein. The table includes some 300,000 distinct CDR3 sequences, around a tenth detected once. Trimming took 5 bases from V and 0 from J, leaving 16 bases between them. CDR1 LGHDT and CDR2 YNNKEL come from the germline V gene (reference sequence). The CDR3 contains 17 residues. This receptor was taken from a man younger than 35 who received the YFV17D yellow fever vaccine. Here the sequenced sample was CD4+ T cells sorted from PBMCs, taken 45 days after the yellow fever booster vaccination. The V and J genes are TRBV3-1 and TRBJ2-2; D might be TRBD2 (5 bases). CDR3 sequence reads: CASSWRGSGANTGELFF. CDR3 DNA: TGTGCCAGCAGCTGGAGAGGGTCCGGGGCGAACACCGGGGAGCTGTTTTTT.